Here is one T cell receptor beta chain with its context. This sample was taken from a study of blood T cell repertoires in COVID-19. The overall study: Donors in the United States, Italy and Spain gave samples during acute or convalescent COVID-19.

The germline gives CDR1 SGHRS, CDR2 YFSETQ. With V trimmed by 7 bases and J by 8 bases, 14 bases remained unmatched. The CDR3 spans 14 residues. Assay used: immunoSEQ multiplex PCR; TCRdb lists only in-frame clones, some missing. The repertoire holds about 59,000 clones, with approximately 80% as singletons. The chain recombines TRBV5-1 with TRBJ1-2; 7 bases agree with TRBD1. The receptor's source is a man in his 60s with acute or convalescent COVID-19. Sequenced: peripheral blood. The CDR3 bases are TGCGCCAGCTCAGGGGGTGAAGCGTTTTCAGGCTACACCTTC. Protein sequence: CASSGGEAFSGYTF.